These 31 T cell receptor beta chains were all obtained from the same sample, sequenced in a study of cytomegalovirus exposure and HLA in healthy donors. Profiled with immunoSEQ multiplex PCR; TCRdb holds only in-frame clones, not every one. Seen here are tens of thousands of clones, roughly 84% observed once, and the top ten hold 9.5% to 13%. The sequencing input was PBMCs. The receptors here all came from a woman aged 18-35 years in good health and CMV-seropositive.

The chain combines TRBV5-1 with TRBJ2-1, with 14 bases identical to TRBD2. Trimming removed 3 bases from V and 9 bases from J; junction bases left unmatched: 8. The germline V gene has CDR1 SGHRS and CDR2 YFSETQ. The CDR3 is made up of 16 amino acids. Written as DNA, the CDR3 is TGCGCCAGCAGCTGGATGACTAGCGGGGGGGCCGGTGAGCAGTTCTTC. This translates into CASSWMTSGGAGEQFF.

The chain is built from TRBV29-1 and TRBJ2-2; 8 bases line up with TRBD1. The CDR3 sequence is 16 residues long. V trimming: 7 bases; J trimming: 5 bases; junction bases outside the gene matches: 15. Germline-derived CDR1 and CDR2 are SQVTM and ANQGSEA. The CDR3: CSAGVTTGVDTGELFF. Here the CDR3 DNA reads TGCAGCGCCGGGGTGACGACAGGGGTGGATACCGGGGAGCTGTTTTTT.

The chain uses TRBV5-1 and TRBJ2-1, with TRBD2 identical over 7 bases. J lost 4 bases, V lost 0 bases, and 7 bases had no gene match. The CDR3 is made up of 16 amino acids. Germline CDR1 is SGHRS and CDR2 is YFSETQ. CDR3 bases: TGCGCCAGCAGCTTGGGCGGGGGAGGGGATTACAATGAGCAGTTCTTC. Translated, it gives CASSLGGGGDYNEQFF.

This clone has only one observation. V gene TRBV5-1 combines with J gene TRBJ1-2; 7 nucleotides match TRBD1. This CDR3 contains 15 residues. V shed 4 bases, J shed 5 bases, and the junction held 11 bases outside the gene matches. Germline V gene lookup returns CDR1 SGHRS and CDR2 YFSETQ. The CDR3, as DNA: TGCGCCAGCAGCCTAGACAGGGTGGAGGGTTATGGCTACACCTTC. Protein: CASSLDRVEGYGYTF. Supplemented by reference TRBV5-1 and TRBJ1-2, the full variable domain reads KAGVTQTPRYLIKTRGQQVTLSCSPISGHRSVSWYQQTPGQGLQFLFEYFSETQRNKGNFPGRFSGRQFSNSRSEMNVSTLELGDSALYLCASSLDRVEGYGYTFGSGTRLTVV.

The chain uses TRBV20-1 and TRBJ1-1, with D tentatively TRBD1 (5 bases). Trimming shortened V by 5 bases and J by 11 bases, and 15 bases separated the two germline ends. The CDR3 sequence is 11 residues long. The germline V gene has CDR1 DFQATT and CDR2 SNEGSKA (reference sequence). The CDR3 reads CSAAGGEGAFF. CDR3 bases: TGCAGTGCTGCCGGGGGGGAGGGTGCTTTCTTT.

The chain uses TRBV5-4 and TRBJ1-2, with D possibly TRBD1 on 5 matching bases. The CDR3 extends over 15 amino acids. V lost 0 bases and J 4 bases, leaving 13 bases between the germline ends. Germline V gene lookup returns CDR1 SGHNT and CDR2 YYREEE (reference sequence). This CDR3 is CASSLGGLSSYGYTF. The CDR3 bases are TGTGCCAGCAGCTTGGGGGGACTTAGCAGCTATGGCTACACCTTC.

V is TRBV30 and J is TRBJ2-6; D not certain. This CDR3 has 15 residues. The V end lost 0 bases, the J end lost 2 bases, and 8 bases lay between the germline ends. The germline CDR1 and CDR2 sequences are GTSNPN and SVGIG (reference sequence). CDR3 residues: CAWSVGTTGANVLTF. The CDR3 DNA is TGTGCCTGGAGTGTAGGCACTACTGGGGCCAACGTCCTGACTTTC.

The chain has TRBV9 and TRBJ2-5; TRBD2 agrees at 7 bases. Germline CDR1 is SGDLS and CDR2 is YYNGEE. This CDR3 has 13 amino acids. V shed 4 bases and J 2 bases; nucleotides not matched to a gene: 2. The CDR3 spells CASSWGGQETQYF. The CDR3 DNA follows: TGTGCCAGCAGCTGGGGGGGACAAGAGACCCAGTACTTC. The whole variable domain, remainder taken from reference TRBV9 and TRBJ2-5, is DSGVTQTPKHLITATGQRVTLRCSPRSGDLSVYWYQQSLDQGLQFLIQYYNGEERAKGNILERFSAQQFPDLHSELNLSSLELGDSALYFCASSWGGQETQYFGPGTRLLVL.

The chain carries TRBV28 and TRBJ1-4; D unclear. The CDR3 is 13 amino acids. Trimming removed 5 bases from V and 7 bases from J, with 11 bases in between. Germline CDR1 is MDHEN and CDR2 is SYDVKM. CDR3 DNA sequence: TGTGCCAGCAGTCCCCCGGGAGCTGAAAAACTGTTTTTT. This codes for CASSPPGAEKLFF.

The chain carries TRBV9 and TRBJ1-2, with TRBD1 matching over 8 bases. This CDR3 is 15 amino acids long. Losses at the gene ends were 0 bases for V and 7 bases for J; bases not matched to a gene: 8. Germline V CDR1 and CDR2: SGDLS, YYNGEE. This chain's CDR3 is CASSVAWQGAVGYTF. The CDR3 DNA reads TGTGCCAGCAGCGTAGCTTGGCAGGGGGCCGTTGGCTACACCTTC.

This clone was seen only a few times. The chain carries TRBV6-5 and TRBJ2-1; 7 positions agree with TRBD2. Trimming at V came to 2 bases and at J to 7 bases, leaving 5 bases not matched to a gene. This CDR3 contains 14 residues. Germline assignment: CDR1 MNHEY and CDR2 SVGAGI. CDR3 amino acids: CASSYIGEGNEQFF. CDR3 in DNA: TGTGCCAGCAGTTACATAGGGGAGGGGAATGAGCAGTTCTTC.

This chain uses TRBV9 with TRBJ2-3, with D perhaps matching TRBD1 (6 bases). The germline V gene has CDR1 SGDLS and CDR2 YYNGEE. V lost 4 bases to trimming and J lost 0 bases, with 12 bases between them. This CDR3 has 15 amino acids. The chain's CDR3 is CASSPTGGSTDTQYF. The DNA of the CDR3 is TGTGCCAGCAGCCCGACAGGAGGTAGCACAGATACGCAGTATTTT.

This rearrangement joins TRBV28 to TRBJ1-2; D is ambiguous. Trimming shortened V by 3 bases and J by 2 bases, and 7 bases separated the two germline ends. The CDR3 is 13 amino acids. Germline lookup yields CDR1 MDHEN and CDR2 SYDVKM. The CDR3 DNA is TGTGCCAGCAGTTTTCGGGAAAACTATGGCTACACCTTC. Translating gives CASSFRENYGYTF.

The CDR3 sequence is CASSQEQGIRVDYGYTF. CDR3 coding DNA: TGCGCCAGCAGCCAAGAACAGGGCATCAGGGTCGACTATGGCTACACCTTC. The chain links TRBV4-1 to TRBJ1-2; D possibly corresponds to TRBD1 (6 bases). Germline loops: CDR1 MGHRA, CDR2 YSYEKL. V shed 0 bases and J shed 3 bases, with 17 bases lying between them. The CDR3 consists of 17 residues.

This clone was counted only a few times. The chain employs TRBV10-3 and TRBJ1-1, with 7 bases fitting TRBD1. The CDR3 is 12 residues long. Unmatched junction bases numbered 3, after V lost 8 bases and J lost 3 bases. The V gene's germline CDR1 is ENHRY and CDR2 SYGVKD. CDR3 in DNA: TGTGCCATCGGGGACAGCTACACTGAAGCTTTCTTT. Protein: CAIGDSYTEAFF.

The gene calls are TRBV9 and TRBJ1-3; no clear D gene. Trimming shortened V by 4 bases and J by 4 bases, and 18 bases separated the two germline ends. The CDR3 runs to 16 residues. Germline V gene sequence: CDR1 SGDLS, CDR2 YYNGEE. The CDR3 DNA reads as TGTGCCAGCAGCCCACCCTTAGTGGGAGCAGGAAACACCATATATTTT. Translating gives CASSPPLVGAGNTIYF.

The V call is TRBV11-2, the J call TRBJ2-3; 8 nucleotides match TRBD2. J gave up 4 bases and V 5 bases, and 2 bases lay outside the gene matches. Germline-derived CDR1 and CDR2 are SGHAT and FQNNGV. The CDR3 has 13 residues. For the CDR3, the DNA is TGTGCCAGCAGCCGGACTAGCCCAGATACGCAGTATTTT. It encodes CASSRTSPDTQYF.

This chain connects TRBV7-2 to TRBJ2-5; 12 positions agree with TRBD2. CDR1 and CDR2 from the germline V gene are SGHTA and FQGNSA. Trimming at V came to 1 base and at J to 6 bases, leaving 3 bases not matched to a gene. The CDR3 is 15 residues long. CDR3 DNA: TGTGCCAGCAGCTTAGGGACTAGCGGGGTCAAGACCCAGTACTTC. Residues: CASSLGTSGVKTQYF.

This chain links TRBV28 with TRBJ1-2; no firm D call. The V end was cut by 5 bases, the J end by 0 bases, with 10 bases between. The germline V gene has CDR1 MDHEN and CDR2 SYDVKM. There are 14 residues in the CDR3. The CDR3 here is CASSRAGANYGYTF. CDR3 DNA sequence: TGTGCCAGCAGTCGGGCGGGAGCTAACTATGGCTACACCTTC.

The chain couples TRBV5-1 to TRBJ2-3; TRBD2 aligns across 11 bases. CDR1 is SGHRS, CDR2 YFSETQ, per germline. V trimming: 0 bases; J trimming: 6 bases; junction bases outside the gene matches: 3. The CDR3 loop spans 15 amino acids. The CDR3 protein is CASSLGSGGADTQYF. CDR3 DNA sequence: TGCGCCAGCAGCTTGGGTAGCGGGGGGGCCGATACGCAGTATTTT.

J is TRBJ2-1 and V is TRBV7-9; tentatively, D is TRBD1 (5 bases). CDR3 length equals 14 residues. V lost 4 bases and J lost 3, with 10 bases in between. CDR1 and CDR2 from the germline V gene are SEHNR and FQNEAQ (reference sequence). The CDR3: CASSWGTGYNEQFF. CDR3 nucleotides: TGTGCCAGCAGCTGGGGCACAGGCTACAATGAGCAGTTCTTC.

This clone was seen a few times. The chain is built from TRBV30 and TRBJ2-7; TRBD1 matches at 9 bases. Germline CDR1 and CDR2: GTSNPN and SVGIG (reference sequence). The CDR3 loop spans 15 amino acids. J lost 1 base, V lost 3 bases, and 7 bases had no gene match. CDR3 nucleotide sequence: TGTGCCTGGAGGGTACAGGGGGCCCCTTCCTACGAGCAGTACTTC. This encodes CAWRVQGAPSYEQYF.

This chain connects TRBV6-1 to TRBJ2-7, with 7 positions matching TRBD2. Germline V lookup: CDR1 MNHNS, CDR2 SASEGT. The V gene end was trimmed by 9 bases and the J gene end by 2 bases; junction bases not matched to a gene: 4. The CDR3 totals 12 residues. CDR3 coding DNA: TGTGCCAGTCGCGGGGGAACCTACGAGCAGTACTTC. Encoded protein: CASRGGTYEQYF.

The CDR3 here is CASSPQGLASETQYF. CDR3 sequence (DNA): TGTGCCAGCAGCCCCCAGGGACTAGCATCAGAGACCCAGTACTTC. The gene calls are TRBV7-2 and TRBJ2-5; 9 bases match TRBD2. From germline, CDR1 is SGHTA and CDR2 FQGNSA. The CDR3 covers 15 residues. Trimming at V came to 5 bases and at J to 4 bases, leaving 8 bases not matched to a gene.

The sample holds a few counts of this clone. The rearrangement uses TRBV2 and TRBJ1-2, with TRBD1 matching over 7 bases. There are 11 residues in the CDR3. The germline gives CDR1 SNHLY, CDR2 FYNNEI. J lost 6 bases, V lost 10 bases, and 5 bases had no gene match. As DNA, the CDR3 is TGTGCCACTTCAGGGGGTGATGGCTACACCTTC. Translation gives CATSGGDGYTF.

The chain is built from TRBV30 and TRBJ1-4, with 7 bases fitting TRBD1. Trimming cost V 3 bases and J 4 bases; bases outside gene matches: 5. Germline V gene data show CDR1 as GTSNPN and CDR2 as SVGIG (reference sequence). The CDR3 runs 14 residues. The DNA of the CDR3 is TGTGCCTGGAGATTCACAGGGGTTAATGAAAAACTGTTTTTT. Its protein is CAWRFTGVNEKLFF. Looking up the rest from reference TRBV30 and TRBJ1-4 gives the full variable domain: SQTIHQWPATLVQPVGSPLSLECTVEGTSNPNLYWYRQAAGRGLQLLFYSVGIGQISSEVPQNLSASRPQDRQFILSSKKLLLSDSGFYLCAWRFTGVNEKLFFGSGTQLSVL.

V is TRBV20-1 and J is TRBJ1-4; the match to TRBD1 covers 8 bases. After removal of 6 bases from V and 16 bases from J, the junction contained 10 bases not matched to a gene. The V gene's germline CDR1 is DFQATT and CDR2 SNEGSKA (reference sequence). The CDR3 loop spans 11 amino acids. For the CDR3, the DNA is TGCAGTGCCACCGGGGACAGGCGTCGGTTTTTT. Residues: CSATGDRRRFF.

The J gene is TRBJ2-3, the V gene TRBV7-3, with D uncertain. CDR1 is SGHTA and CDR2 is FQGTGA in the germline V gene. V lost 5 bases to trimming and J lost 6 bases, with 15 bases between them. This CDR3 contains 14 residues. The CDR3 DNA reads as TGTGCCAGCAGCCCCGACAAGTTCTCTGATACGCAGTATTTT. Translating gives CASSPDKFSDTQYF.

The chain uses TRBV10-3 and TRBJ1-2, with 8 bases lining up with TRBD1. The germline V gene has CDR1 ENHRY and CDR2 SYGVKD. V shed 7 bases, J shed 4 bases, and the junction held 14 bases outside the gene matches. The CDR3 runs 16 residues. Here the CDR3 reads CAINSGTGQPIYGYTF. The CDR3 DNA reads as TGTGCCATCAACTCCGGGACAGGCCAGCCCATCTATGGCTACACCTTC.

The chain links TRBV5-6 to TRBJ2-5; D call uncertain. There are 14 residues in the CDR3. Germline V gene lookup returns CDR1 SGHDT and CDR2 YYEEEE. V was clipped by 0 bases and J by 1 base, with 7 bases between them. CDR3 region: CASSLVSVQETQYF. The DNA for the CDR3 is TGTGCCAGCAGCTTGGTATCGGTCCAAGAGACCCAGTACTTC.

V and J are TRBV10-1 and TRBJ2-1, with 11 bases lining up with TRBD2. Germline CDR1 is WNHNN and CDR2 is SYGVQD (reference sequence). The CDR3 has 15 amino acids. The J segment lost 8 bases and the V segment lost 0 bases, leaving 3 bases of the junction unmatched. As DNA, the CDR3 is TGCGCCAGCAGTGAGTCGGTAGCGGGGGGGTATGAGCAGTTCTTC. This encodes CASSESVAGGYEQFF.